This T cell receptor beta chain was documented in a study of shared clonotypes between healthy human individuals. Per the study methods: Junction-only sequences without quality scores were provided by ImmunoSEQ, so filtering was different. Libraries were prepared by immunoSEQ multiplex PCR; TCRdb keeps only in-frame clonotypes and omits some of them. The DNA was the basis for D and trimming; V, J and clone size are from that table. The sample has over 800,000 clones, 80% to 95% seen once; the top ten hold 24%. A note on this clone: Its antigen is still unknown.

Terminally differentiated effector memory CD45RA+ cells were left out of the naive CD8 fraction, which was CD45RO-negative and positively selected for CCR7. CDR1 and CDR2 (germline): MNHEY, SMNVEV (reference sequence). V trimming: 0 bases; J trimming: 0 bases; junction bases outside the gene matches: 2. The CDR3 sequence is 15 residues long. Study-wide points: Clonotypes which were not shared had lower generation probabilities than clonotypes that all four donors shared.

This TCR was sampled from a young man in good health. Sequencing input: naive CD8+ T cells sorted from blood. This rearrangement joins TRBV27 to TRBJ2-7; 7 bases agree with TRBD2. Here the CDR3 DNA reads TGTGCCAGCAGTTTATCTTGGGACTACTCCTACGAGCAGTACTTC. This translates into CASSLSWDYSYEQYF.